These 27 T cell receptor beta chains were sequenced from one sample in a study of shared T cell receptors in the human thymus. Sequenced by immunoSEQ multiplex PCR; TCRdb stores in-frame clones only, minus some. The sample carries hundreds of thousands of clones, over 75% recorded once. A further study also used this sample, focusing on human thymus T cells.

What was sequenced was thymocytes. The receptors here all came from a girl in the first two years of life with a congenital heart defect.

On this clone itself: A junction boundary mismatches the germline segment, possibly from a read error. This sample also contains other DNA sequences that code for the same CDR3. V usage is TRBV28 and J usage is TRBJ1-6; possible D gene TRBD1, 6 bases. This CDR3 region has 14 residues. Germline V gives CDR1 MDHEN, CDR2 SYDVKM. The CDR3 coding sequence is TGTGCCAGCAGGGTAAACAGGGATGATTCCCCCCTCCACTTT. It encodes CASRVNRDDSPLHF.

The gene calls are TRBV27 and TRBJ1-2; weak D call: TRBD1 (6 bases). The ends were cut back, 4 bases at V and 3 bases at J, with 18 bases in the middle. This CDR3 comprises 16 residues. Germline loops: CDR1 MNHEY, CDR2 SMNVEV (reference sequence). The CDR3 coding sequence is TGTGCCAGCAGTTCCTATCCAAAACAGGGCGACTATGGCTACACCTTC. Amino acid sequence: CASSSYPKQGDYGYTF.

This sequence joins TRBV12-5 and TRBJ2-5, with TRBD2 matching 11 bases. CDR1 is LGHNT and CDR2 is FRNRAP in the germline V gene. V shed 6 bases and J 11 bases; nucleotides not matched to a gene: 20. The CDR3 has 17 residues. The DNA for the CDR3 is TGTGCTAGTGGCTCGACTAGCGGGGAGGAGGGGTTTAATGAGCAGTACTTC. This translates into CASGSTSGEEGFNEQYF.

V gene TRBV10-3 combines with J gene TRBJ2-1, with 10 positions matching TRBD2. J lost 5 bases, V lost 0 bases, and 10 bases had no gene match. Germline CDR1 reads ENHRY; CDR2 reads SYGVKD. There are 18 residues in the CDR3. CDR3 amino acids: CAISESGLAGVTDNEQFF. CDR3 DNA: TGTGCCATCAGTGAGTCGGGTCTAGCGGGGGTAACGGACAATGAGCAGTTCTTC.

The J gene is TRBJ1-1, the V gene TRBV15; D perhaps matches TRBD1 (6 bases). Trimming removed 0 bases from V and 8 bases from J, with 16 bases in between. The germline CDR1 and CDR2 sequences are LNHNV and YYDKDF (reference sequence). CDR3 length: 15 residues. The CDR3 sequence: CATSRDLRGPGEAFF. The CDR3 DNA reads TGTGCCACCAGCAGAGATCTGCGGGGGCCGGGAGAAGCTTTCTTT.

The CDR3, as DNA: TGTGCCAGCAGCGGGAGACAGGGAATTTTCTGGGGGCAGTACTTC. Translating gives CASSGRQGIFWGQYF. The chain links TRBV2 to TRBJ2-7; D perhaps matches TRBD1 (7 bases). With 6 bases removed from V and 9 bases from J, the gap between germline ends came to 24 bases. Per germline, CDR1 SNHLY and CDR2 FYNNEI. The CDR3 is 15 amino acids.

The chain joins TRBV27 to TRBJ2-7; 7 bases agree with TRBD1. From germline, CDR1 is MNHEY and CDR2 SMNVEV (reference sequence). J was trimmed by 2 bases and V by 5 bases; bases with no gene match: 21. CDR3 length: 19 amino acids. CDR3 sequence: CASSPLRGLRESIPYEQYF. The CDR3 nucleotides are TGTGCCAGCAGTCCACTGAGGGGGCTCAGGGAGTCGATCCCCTACGAGCAGTACTTC.

The chain has TRBV7-8 and TRBJ2-1; D is ambiguous. Germline CDR1 and CDR2: SGHVS and FQNEAQ. The ends were cut back, 2 bases at V and 4 bases at J, with 12 bases in the middle. The CDR3 runs 15 residues. The CDR3 DNA sequence: TGTGCCAGCAGCTTACTTTTGGGCCAATACAATGAGCAGTTCTTC. Encoded protein: CASSLLLGQYNEQFF.

V is TRBV10-3 and J is TRBJ1-1, with 8 bases fitting TRBD1. From germline, CDR1 is ENHRY and CDR2 SYGVKD. J gave up 4 bases and V 10 bases, and 8 bases lay outside the gene matches. The CDR3 is 13 amino acids. The CDR3, as DNA: TGTGCCAACCGGGACAGGCGAACCACTGAAGCTTTCTTT. Translation: CANRDRRTTEAFF.

The chain joins TRBV6-5 to TRBJ2-1, with TRBD1 matching 7 bases. CDR1 is MNHEY, CDR2 SVGAGI, per germline. This CDR3 has 15 amino acids. V gave up 6 bases and J gave up 6 bases; unmatched junction bases: 11. CDR3: CASSRQGVGRNEQFF. CDR3 in DNA: TGTGCCAGCAGCCGGCAGGGGGTAGGTCGCAATGAGCAGTTCTTC.

V is TRBV30 and J is TRBJ1-1; tentatively, D is TRBD1 (6 bases). The ends were cut back, 6 bases at V and 1 base at J, with 9 bases in the middle. Germline V gene sequence: CDR1 GTSNPN, CDR2 SVGIG (reference sequence). The CDR3 sequence is 12 residues long. The CDR3 region is CACPQGNTEAFF. CDR3 in DNA: TGTGCCTGCCCACAGGGGAACACTGAAGCTTTCTTT.

The CDR3 loop reads CAWGRDGRILNEKLFF. For the CDR3, the DNA is TGTGCCTGGGGGAGAGATGGACGGATCCTTAATGAAAAACTGTTTTTT. The V gene is TRBV30, the J gene TRBJ1-4, with D unclear. Trimming stripped 5 bases from V and 4 bases from J, with 20 bases between. The CDR3 sequence is 16 residues long. Germline V gives CDR1 GTSNPN, CDR2 SVGIG (reference sequence).

The chain has TRBV14 and TRBJ1-1; a possible D gene is TRBD1 (5 bases). Germline CDR1 is SGHDN and CDR2 is FVKESK. CDR3 size: 12 residues. Trimming took 4 bases from V and 11 from J, leaving 14 bases between them. In DNA form, the CDR3 reads TGTGCCAGCAGCCGGGGGGGAGGTGACGCTTTCTTT. Its translation: CASSRGGGDAFF.

The CDR3 DNA follows: TGTGCCATCAAGGGACAGGGGGGGCAAGAGACCCAGTACTTC. This codes for CAIKGQGGQETQYF. V and J are TRBV10-3 and TRBJ2-5; TRBD1 agrees at 11 bases. The germline gives CDR1 ENHRY, CDR2 SYGVKD. With V trimmed by 7 bases and J by 2 bases, 3 bases remained unmatched. This CDR3 has 14 amino acids.

This chain uses TRBV10-3 with TRBJ2-2; 11 nucleotides agree with TRBD2. Losses at the gene ends were 2 bases for V and 4 bases for J; bases not matched to a gene: 15. Germline-derived CDR1 and CDR2 are ENHRY and SYGVKD. CDR3 size: 20 residues. For the CDR3, the DNA is TGTGCCATCAGTGAGAACCTACTAGCGGGGGCCGCTTGCGGCACCGGGGAGCTGTTTTTT. This sequence encodes CAISENLLAGAACGTGELFF.

As for this clone: The germline gene is not matched at one end of the junction; a read error may be the cause. The chain carries TRBV13 and TRBJ2-5; 7 bases line up with TRBD2. The CDR3 loop spans 15 amino acids. Germline V lookup: CDR1 PRHDT, CDR2 FYEKMQ (reference sequence). As DNA, the CDR3 is TGTGCCAGCAGCTTATTCCGCGGGGGTCTGGAGACCCGGTACTTC. This sequence encodes CASSLFRGGLETRYF.

This clone has a single count. The chain has TRBV6-5 and TRBJ2-7; the D is unclear. Germline V gene sequence: CDR1 MNHEY, CDR2 SVGAGI. CDR3 size: 11 residues. V was pared by 4 bases and J by 8 bases, with 9 bases between. The CDR3 sequence is CASSCEEKQYF. CDR3 in DNA: TGTGCCAGCAGTTGCGAGGAGAAGCAGTACTTC.

This rearrangement joins TRBV28 to TRBJ1-6; D is unresolved. Germline V gene data show CDR1 as MDHEN and CDR2 as SYDVKM. The CDR3 has 13 residues. V was pared by 4 bases and J by 11 bases, with 12 bases between. CDR3 sequence: CASSCQNVAPLHF. CDR3 nucleotides: TGTGCCAGCAGTTGCCAGAACGTTGCACCCCTCCACTTT. The complete variable domain, with remaining parts taken from reference TRBV28 and TRBJ1-6, reads DVKVTQSSRYLVKRTGEKVFLECVQDMDHENMFWYRQDPGLGLRLIYFSYDVKMKEKGDIPEGYSVSREKKERFSLILESASTNQTSMYLCASSCQNVAPLHFGNGTRLTVT.

The chain recombines TRBV7-2 with TRBJ2-2; tentative D call: TRBD1 (6 bases). Germline V lookup: CDR1 SGHTA, CDR2 FQGNSA. The V end lost 5 bases, the J end lost 0 bases, and 16 bases lay between the germline ends. The CDR3 extends over 17 amino acids. CDR3 in DNA: TGTGCCAGCAGCCCACCGAGGGGGAAACCGAACACCGGGGAGCTGTTTTTT. Translated, it gives CASSPPRGKPNTGELFF.

This chain links TRBV27 with TRBJ1-4; perhaps TRBD1 as D (6 bases). The CDR3 covers 13 residues. With 4 bases removed from V and 8 bases from J, the gap between germline ends came to 11 bases. CDR1 and CDR2 (germline): MNHEY, SMNVEV (reference sequence). The CDR3 sequence is CASSWSGDEKLFF. CDR3 DNA sequence: TGTGCCAGCAGTTGGTCAGGGGACGAAAAACTGTTTTTT.

This clone has a handful of counts. This chain links TRBV29-1 with TRBJ2-5, with 9 bases lining up with TRBD1. Trimming took 5 bases from V and 1 from J; bases not matched to a gene: 8. This CDR3 has 15 residues. CDR1 and CDR2 (germline): SQVTM, ANQGSEA. Here the CDR3 DNA reads TGCAGCGTTTTACAGGACAGGGGCCTCCAAGAGACCCAGTACTTC. Protein product: CSVLQDRGLQETQYF.

The rearrangement uses TRBV11-2 and TRBJ2-7; no clear D. CDR3 length equals 12 residues. Per the germline V gene, CDR1 is SGHAT and CDR2 is FQNNGV. Deletions cut 5 bases from V and 5 bases from J, with 10 bases between. CDR3 in amino acids: CASSGSGHEQYF. CDR3 coding DNA: TGTGCCAGCAGCGGTTCAGGCCACGAGCAGTACTTC.

CDR3 bases: TGCGCCAGCAGCCAAGGGCTTTGGACACCGATAACCCAGCATTTT. Translating it yields CASSQGLWTPITQHF. The rearrangement uses TRBV4-1 and TRBJ1-5; possible D gene TRBD1, 5 bases. CDR3 length: 15 residues. V lost 1 base and J lost 11, with 18 bases in between. From germline, CDR1 is MGHRA and CDR2 YSYEKL.

The J gene is TRBJ1-1, the V gene TRBV27; D might be TRBD1 (5 bases). Germline values: CDR1 MNHEY, CDR2 SMNVEV (reference sequence). The ends were cut back, 6 bases at V and 1 base at J, with 12 bases in the middle. This CDR3 is built from 14 residues. The chain's CDR3 is CASSRLGGNTEAFF. Here the CDR3 DNA reads TGTGCCAGCAGCCGTTTGGGGGGGAACACTGAAGCTTTCTTT.

V gene TRBV30 combines with J gene TRBJ2-7; 9 bases fit TRBD1. The V gene end was trimmed by 0 bases and the J gene end by 2 bases; junction bases not matched to a gene: 11. Germline lookup yields CDR1 GTSNPN and CDR2 SVGIG (reference sequence). This CDR3 region has 17 residues. The CDR3 reads CAWSVNSNGTGTYEQYF. Written as DNA, the CDR3 is TGTGCCTGGAGTGTAAACTCCAATGGGACAGGGACCTACGAGCAGTACTTC.

The chain is built from TRBV7-8 and TRBJ1-5; TRBD1 agrees at 7 bases. The V gene end was trimmed by 7 bases and the J gene end by 5 bases; junction bases not matched to a gene: 20. The germline gives CDR1 SGHVS, CDR2 FQNEAQ. The CDR3 totals 18 residues. The CDR3 protein is CASNPSRGTDHWDQPQHF. Written as DNA, the CDR3 is TGTGCCAGCAACCCTTCCAGAGGGACAGACCATTGGGATCAGCCCCAGCATTTT. The full variable domain, in which reference TRBV7-8 and TRBJ1-5 provide the parts outside the CDR3, is GAGVSQSPRYKVAKRGQDVALRCDPISGHVSLFWYQQALGQGPEFLTYFQNEAQLDKSGLPSDRFFAERPEGSVSTLKIQRTQQEDSAVYLCASNPSRGTDHWDQPQHFGDGTRLSIL.

The gene calls are TRBV6-5 and TRBJ1-2; D unresolved. With 6 bases removed from V and 8 bases from J, the gap between germline ends came to 10 bases. Germline V gene sequence: CDR1 MNHEY, CDR2 SVGAGI. The CDR3 contains 11 residues. The CDR3 region is CASRTRWGYTF. In nucleotides, the CDR3 is TGTGCCAGCAGGACAAGGTGGGGCTACACCTTC.